The 12 T cell receptor beta chains below come from one sample, sequenced in a study of identical twins. TCRdb passed the 5' RACE reads through MiXCR, listing each CDR3 protein once. The table lists some 250,000 distinct CDR3 sequences, roughly an eighth of them singletons. The same data also contributed to another study, on yellow fever vaccine responses in identical twins.

The source material was memory (CD45RO+) T cells sorted from blood. These receptors were obtained from a woman under 30 in good health.

The gene calls are TRBV11-3 and TRBJ2-1, with TRBD1 identical over 11 bases. The CDR3 has 15 amino acids. Germline CDR1 is SGHNT and CDR2 is YENEEA. V shed 5 bases, J shed 8 bases, and the junction held 8 bases outside the gene matches. CDR3 loop: CASSHRTGGTDEQFF. The DNA for the CDR3 is TGTGCCAGCAGCCACAGGACAGGGGGCACAGATGAGCAGTTCTTC. The variable domain in full, completed from reference TRBV11-3 and TRBJ2-1, reads EAGVVQSPRYKIIEKKQPVAFWCNPISGHNTLYWYLQNLGQGPELLIRYENEEAVDDSQLPKDRFSAERLKGVDSTLKIQPAELGDSAVYLCASSHRTGGTDEQFFGPGTRLTVL.

This clonotype showed up many times. CDR3 DNA: TGCGCCAGCAGCTTAGTAAAAGTAGCGGGGGGGCAAGATACGCAGTATTTT. Amino acid sequence: CASSLVKVAGGQDTQYF. The chain joins TRBV5-1 to TRBJ2-3, with 11 bases fitting TRBD2. V lost 2 bases to trimming and J lost 5 bases; unmatched junction nucleotides: 10. The germline V gene has CDR1 SGHRS and CDR2 YFSETQ. This CDR3 is 17 amino acids long. Using reference TRBV5-1 and TRBJ2-3 for the parts outside the CDR3, the full variable domain is KAGVTQTPRYLIKTRGQQVTLSCSPISGHRSVSWYQQTPGQGLQFLFEYFSETQRNKGNFPGRFSGRQFSNSRSEMNVSTLELGDSALYLCASSLVKVAGGQDTQYFGPGTRLTVL.

A few counts support this clonotype. As DNA, the CDR3 is TGTGCCAGCAGTTTACGGACTACATCTTCCTCCTACGAGCAGTACTTC. This gives the protein CASSLRTTSSSYEQYF. This chain connects TRBV6-5 to TRBJ2-7, with D perhaps TRBD2 (6 bases). V was pared by 4 bases and J by 0 bases, with 16 bases between. Germline-derived CDR1 and CDR2 are MNHEY and SVGAGI. The CDR3 spans 16 residues.

This chain connects TRBV15 to TRBJ2-3; the D is unclear. V lost 3 bases, J lost 4 bases, and 5 bases lay in between. CDR3 size: 12 residues. Looked up from germline, CDR1 is LNHNV and CDR2 is YYDKDF (reference sequence). The CDR3 DNA is TGTGCCACCAGCAGCGCCGCAGATACGCAGTATTTT. It translates to CATSSAADTQYF.

The chain uses TRBV7-8 and TRBJ1-6; 7 bases match TRBD1. The trim removed 3 bases at V and 0 bases at J, leaving 8 bases unmatched. Germline CDR1 and CDR2: SGHVS and FQNEAQ. This CDR3 comprises 18 residues. The CDR3 loop is CASSLTGTASSYNSPLHF. The CDR3 region has the DNA TGTGCCAGCAGCTTGACCGGGACAGCGAGCTCCTATAATTCACCCCTCCACTTT.

The chain joins TRBV7-2 to TRBJ2-5; D ambiguous. The CDR3 runs to 14 residues. V lost 4 bases and J 7 bases, leaving 16 bases between the germline ends. Per germline, CDR1 SGHTA and CDR2 FQGNSA. In nucleotides, the CDR3 is TGTGCCAGCAGCTCTAACTACCCCCTAGGGACCCAGTACTTC. It is translated as CASSSNYPLGTQYF. The variable domain in full, with the rest retrieved from reference TRBV7-2 and TRBJ2-5, is GAGVSQSPSNKVTEKGKDVELRCDPISGHTALYWYRQSLGQGLEFLIYFQGNSAPDKSGLPSDRFSAERTGGSVSTLTIQRTQQEDSAVYLCASSSNYPLGTQYFGPGTRLLVL.

This clonotype was detected many times. The chain's CDR3 is CASSSGTAPNQPQHF. CDR3 nucleotide sequence: TGCGCCAGCAGCTCCGGGACAGCTCCTAATCAGCCCCAGCATTTT. The chain carries TRBV5-1 and TRBJ1-5; 7 positions agree with TRBD1. CDR3 length equals 15 residues. V lost 3 bases and J lost 4; bases outside the gene matches: 7. Germline-derived CDR1 and CDR2 are SGHRS and YFSETQ.

The V gene is TRBV6-1, the J gene TRBJ1-1, with TRBD1 identical over 8 bases. In germline, CDR1 is MNHNS, CDR2 SASEGT. CDR3 length: 15 amino acids. V lost 5 bases to trimming and J lost 5 bases; unmatched junction nucleotides: 10. CDR3 protein: CASSPQTGVGTEAFF. Written as DNA, the CDR3 is TGTGCCAGCAGTCCCCAGACAGGGGTCGGGACTGAAGCTTTCTTT.

This clonotype has only a few counts. This sequence joins TRBV2 and TRBJ2-5; D is uncertain. Trimming took 7 bases from V and 1 from J, leaving 16 bases between them. The germline CDR1 and CDR2 sequences are SNHLY and FYNNEI. The CDR3 covers 15 residues. The CDR3 region has the DNA TGTGCCAGCACCCGGCTTGGATCTCTCCAAGAGACCCAGTACTTC. Encoded protein: CASTRLGSLQETQYF.

This clonotype was seen a few times. The rearrangement uses TRBV11-2 and TRBJ2-3; 9 bases are shared with TRBD1. The trim removed 2 bases at V and 2 bases at J, leaving 2 bases unmatched. From germline, CDR1 is SGHAT and CDR2 FQNNGV. The CDR3 covers 15 residues. The CDR3 is CASSLNRGLTDTQYF. The CDR3 DNA sequence: TGTGCCAGCAGCTTAAACAGGGGGCTCACAGATACGCAGTATTTT.

The chain joins TRBV6-1 to TRBJ2-1, with a possible D match to TRBD1 (5 bases). Trimming took 8 bases from V and 2 from J, leaving 10 bases between them. CDR1 is MNHNS, CDR2 SASEGT, per germline. CDR3 length: 13 amino acids. The CDR3 protein is CASLLGPYNEQFF. The CDR3 bases are TGTGCCAGCCTCCTGGGGCCCTACAATGAGCAGTTCTTC.

The table lists this clonotype with many counts. The conserved phenylalanine or tryptophan normally closing the CDR3 is absent here, so this likely arose from a read error. This chain links TRBV29-1 with TRBJ2-7; unclear D gene. The CDR3 has 11 residues. Between the trimmed V and J ends, which lost 7 bases and 3 bases, there was a span of 10 bases. CDR1 is SQVTM, CDR2 ANQGSEA, per germline. CDR3: CSAYLNYEQYL. The CDR3 DNA reads as TGCAGCGCCTATTTGAACTACGAGCAGTACTTA.